This TCR beta chain was retrieved from a study of blood T cell repertoires in COVID-19. Study-wide context: From T cells, B-cell-depleted T cells, or PBMCs came the material, which was cDNA or gDNA.

Looked up from germline, CDR1 is LNHDA and CDR2 is SQIVND (reference sequence). The CDR3 covers 16 residues. V was trimmed by 0 bases and J by 0 bases, leaving 9 bases between them. In the original workflow: Amplified reference gene primers provided the basis for estimating nucleated cell counts. Profiled with immunoSEQ multiplex PCR; TCRdb holds only in-frame clones, not every one. V and J calls plus clone size are reproduced from that table; the DNA served to infer D and trimming. The table lists about 110,000 clones, around three quarters of them singletons. At least ten counts were recorded for this clone.

Sequencing input: peripheral blood. This sequence was found in a human donor in a cohort sampled during active or convalescent COVID-19. The chain employs TRBV19 and TRBJ1-3; the D is unclear. The CDR3 region is CASSIDLSSSGNTIYF. CDR3 in DNA: TGTGCCAGTAGTATAGATTTATCCAGCTCTGGAAACACCATATATTTT.